This T cell receptor (beta chain) originates from a study of blood T cell repertoires in COVID-19. On the study more broadly: Nucleic acid was either cDNA or gDNA, and it came from T cells, B-cell-depleted T cells, or PBMCs.

In the authors' methods: Reference gene primers were amplified, and this amplification served to estimate nucleated cell counts. Method: immunoSEQ multiplex PCR; TCRdb's copy keeps in-frame clones and lacks some. V and J calls and clone size come straight from that table; D and trimming were deduced from the DNA. The sample yields approximately 290,000 clones, 89% seen once. The sequenced sample was peripheral blood. The receptor was derived from a woman aged 25 to 39 with COVID-19, enrolled during active disease.

As DNA, the CDR3 is TGTGCCAGCAGCTTGACACCCTCTGGGGCCAACGTCCTGACTTTC. It is translated as CASSLTPSGANVLTF. This rearrangement joins TRBV7-2 to TRBJ2-6; no clear D. V was cut by 3 bases and J by 0 bases, with 6 bases left in between. CDR1 SGHTA and CDR2 FQGNSA come from the germline V gene. The CDR3 covers 15 residues.